The entry below describes one T cell receptor (beta chain). Its specificity is unknown. The sample comes from a study of cytotoxic CD8 clonotypes in ibrutinib-treated CLL. Study-level points and caveats: Whereas clonality rose at ibrutinib response, it declined toward baseline at progression. Clonality (at baseline) was higher than in age-matched healthy donors and tracked circulating CD8+ T-cell counts.

Produced via immunoSEQ multiplex PCR; TCRdb's table is partial and in-frame only. The table lists about 310,000 clones, about 77% of them singletons. CDR3 length equals 15 residues. The germline V and J ends were trimmed by 0 bases and 2 bases, with 11 bases remaining between them. The germline gives CDR1 SGHRS, CDR2 YFSETQ. V usage is TRBV5-1 and J usage is TRBJ1-2; D uncertain. The sequence was collected from a human donor with chronic lymphocytic leukemia. Sequenced here: PBMCs, sampled before ibrutinib treatment. The CDR3 nucleotides are TGCGCCAGCAGCTTGGGAGCGGGCGGAAACTATGGCTACACCTTC. It encodes CASSLGAGGNYGYTF.